The text below deals with one T cell receptor beta chain. Its cognate antigen is unknown. The CDR3 contains 13 residues. The germline V gene encodes CDR1 LNHDA and CDR2 SQIVND (reference sequence). The J segment lost 2 bases and the V segment lost 9 bases, leaving 7 bases of the junction unmatched. Time point defined: after dendritic cell vaccination, including at tumor progression/relapse. The record originates from a study of glioma-infiltrating T cells after dendritic cell vaccination. Findings and limits, study-wide: Only a small number of patients had complete blood and tumor samples.

Using immunoSEQ multiplex PCR, the repertoire was profiled, and TCRdb retains in-frame clones only, with some absent. Of tens of thousands of clones in the sample, more than 70% are singletons; the top ten hold around 8.5%. The starting material was blood, obtained after dendritic cell vaccination. V gene TRBV19 combines with J gene TRBJ2-7; TRBD1 matches at 7 bases. The source is a human donor with glioblastoma. CDR3 region: CARFGDRTYEQYF. Here the CDR3 DNA reads TGTGCCAGATTCGGGGACAGAACCTACGAGCAGTACTTC.